The next 3 T cell receptor beta chains were all read from a single sample in a study of CD8 T cells in Susac syndrome. Reverse transcription used roughly 0.5 to 1 ug RNA and random hexamers. TCRdb called the immunoSEQ multiplex PCR reads again in MiXCR, with one record for every CDR3 protein. The table includes under 200,000 distinct CDR3 sequences, 95% detected once. Source material: CD8+ T cells from PBMCs. The receptors originated from a human donor with Susac syndrome.

The chain is built from TRBV7-2 and TRBJ2-7; 9 nucleotides match TRBD2. Germline lookup yields CDR1 SGHTA and CDR2 FQGNSA. The junction had 11 bases not matched to a gene; V was cut back by 4 bases and J by 7 bases. The CDR3 has 15 residues. The CDR3 bases are TGTGCCAGCAGCTCCCATCGGCTAGCGGGAAATGAGCAGTACTTC. This sequence encodes CASSSHRLAGNEQYF.

This clonotype has a single count. This chain links TRBV12-3 or TRBV12-4 with TRBJ1-1; 10 nucleotides align to TRBD1. The CDR3 totals 16 residues. Losses at the gene ends were 6 bases for V and 1 base for J; bases not matched to a gene: 8. Here the CDR3 reads CASRDRQGAGNTEAFF. CDR3 DNA: TGTGCCAGCAGGGATCGACAGGGGGCTGGGAACACTGAAGCTTTCTTT.

V is TRBV2 and J is TRBJ2-5; D gene ambiguous. The V gene lost 0 bases and the J gene lost 5 bases, with 7 bases spanning the gap. The CDR3 runs to 13 residues. The V gene's germline CDR1 is SNHLY and CDR2 FYNNEI. CDR3 bases: TGTGCCAGCAGTGAAGCAGGGTACGAGACCCAGTACTTC. It is translated as CASSEAGYETQYF.